This entry lists 9 T cell receptor beta chains sequenced from one sample in a study of a mutant IDH1 vaccine in newly diagnosed glioma. Sample time point: week 11, during vaccination. In the vaccine, a single dose held 300 ug of the mutant IDH1 20-mer peptide, along with topical imiquimod. Produced via immunoSEQ multiplex PCR; TCRdb's table is partial and in-frame only. This repertoire shows roughly 130,000 clones, about four fifths found once; its top ten account for 5% to 7%. These receptors lack a known antigen. The material was PBMCs, obtained from a glioma patient whose treatment included an IDH1 peptide vaccine. The receptors were sampled from a man aged 35-49 years with glioma.

The V and J genes are TRBV6-5 and TRBJ1-3; D gene unclear. CDR3 length equals 15 residues. V gave up 2 bases and J gave up 0 bases, with 8 bases separating them. Per the germline V gene, CDR1 is MNHEY and CDR2 is SVGAGI. This chain's CDR3 is CASSYSTFSGNTIYF. CDR3 sequence (DNA): TGTGCCAGCAGTTACAGTACTTTCTCTGGAAACACCATATATTTT.

This chain joins TRBV4-2 and TRBJ2-7, with unresolved D. Germline CDR1 reads LGHNA; CDR2 reads YNFKEQ. This CDR3 has 13 residues. The V end was cut by 3 bases, the J end by 7 bases, with 13 bases between. The CDR3 loop reads CASSHDLLGEQYF. The CDR3 region has the DNA TGTGCCAGCAGCCATGATCTTCTGGGGGAGCAGTACTTC.

The CDR3 sequence: CASSEEGGSEQFF. CDR3 DNA sequence: TGTGCCAGCAGTGAAGAGGGGGGAAGTGAGCAGTTCTTC. The rearrangement uses TRBV6-4 and TRBJ2-1; D could derive from TRBD1 or TRBD2 (6 bases each). The germline V and J ends were trimmed by 3 bases and 9 bases, with 12 bases remaining between them. CDR1 and CDR2 (germline): MRHNA, SNTAGT. CDR3 length: 13 residues.

The V call is TRBV5-1, the J call TRBJ1-4, with 7 bases fitting TRBD1. Germline CDR1 is SGHRS and CDR2 is YFSETQ. There are 15 residues in the CDR3. The V gene end was trimmed by 0 bases and the J gene end by 5 bases; junction bases not matched to a gene: 4. This chain's CDR3 is CASSLDRGGNEKLFF. The DNA of the CDR3 is TGCGCCAGCAGCTTGGACAGGGGTGGGAATGAAAAACTGTTTTTT.

The gene calls are TRBV29-1 and TRBJ1-2, with D possibly being TRBD1 (5 bases). The ends were cut back, 4 bases at V and 8 bases at J, with 8 bases in the middle. Germline V gene lookup returns CDR1 SQVTM and CDR2 ANQGSEA. This CDR3 is 10 amino acids long. The CDR3 DNA reads TGCAGCGTTGCGCAGGGAGGCTACACCTTC. Translating it yields CSVAQGGYTF.

The CDR3 spells CASSSGTYTEAFF. The CDR3 DNA reads TGTGCCAGCAGCTCCGGGACATACACTGAAGCTTTCTTT. V and J are TRBV7-9 and TRBJ1-1; maybe TRBD1 (6 bases). Germline loops: CDR1 SEHNR, CDR2 FQNEAQ (reference sequence). The V and J ends lost 4 bases and 3 bases respectively, with 9 bases between them. This CDR3 region has 13 residues.

This clone was observed a single time. The genes are TRBV11-2 and TRBJ2-7, with no clear D. The CDR3 consists of 13 residues. Germline V gives CDR1 SGHAT, CDR2 FQNNGV. V was cut by 1 base and J by 6 bases, with 10 bases left in between. CDR3 in amino acids: CASSLGLPPEQYF. The CDR3 DNA is TGTGCCAGCAGCTTAGGCCTCCCCCCCGAGCAGTACTTC.

The rearrangement joins TRBV6-5 to TRBJ2-1; D unresolved. The CDR3 has 14 residues. Germline values: CDR1 MNHEY, CDR2 SVGAGI. V lost 6 bases and J 2 bases, leaving 11 bases between the germline ends. The CDR3 DNA follows: TGTGCCAGCAGCTTAGGTCGCACCTACAATGAGCAGTTCTTC. Encoded protein: CASSLGRTYNEQFF.

This chain connects TRBV4-3 to TRBJ1-2; TRBD1 is a possible D gene (6 bases). Trimming stripped 0 bases from V and 4 bases from J, with 12 bases between. Per the germline V gene, CDR1 is LGHNA and CDR2 is YSLEER. The CDR3 contains 15 residues. The DNA for the CDR3 is TGCGCCAGCAGCCAAGAAGGGGGGACGAGCTATGGCTACACCTTC. This gives the protein CASSQEGGTSYGYTF.